This T cell receptor beta chain was profiled in a study of blood T cell repertoires in COVID-19. Sequencing used immunoSEQ multiplex PCR; TCRdb keeps in-frame clones, though not all of them. This sample has roughly 290,000 clones; about nine tenths occur once, and the top ten carry 6.8%. The sample holds one count of this clone. Trimming took off 1 base at V and 1 base at J, with 4 bases between the two ends. The germline CDR1 and CDR2 sequences are LNHDA and SQIVND (reference sequence). The CDR3 has 13 amino acids. Sequenced sample: peripheral blood. This chain links TRBV19 with TRBJ2-5; D call uncertain. This TCR came from a woman aged 30 to 39 with COVID-19, enrolled during active disease. CDR3 DNA sequence: TGTGCCAGTAGTATAGCTAGCCAAGAGACCCAGTACTTC. Encoded protein: CASSIASQETQYF. The whole variable domain, remainder taken from reference TRBV19 and TRBJ2-5, is DGGITQSPKYLFRKEGQNVTLSCEQNLNHDAMYWYRQDPGQGLRLIYYSQIVNDFQKGDIAEGYSVSREKKESFPLTVTSAQKNPTAFYLCASSIASQETQYFGPGTRLLVL.